This T cell receptor beta chain appears in the sequencing data of a study of cytomegalovirus exposure and HLA in healthy donors. Data came from immunoSEQ multiplex PCR; TCRdb stores just in-frame clones and leaves some out. The sample yields 130,000 or so clones, about 90% seen once. Trimming took 3 bases from V and 2 from J, leaving 11 bases between them. CDR3 length: 14 amino acids. Germline V CDR1 and CDR2: SNHLY, FYNNEI. This clonotype originated in a man younger than 40 in good health and CMV-seronegative. The chain uses TRBV2 and TRBJ2-7; no clear D gene. The sample taken for sequencing was PBMCs. Written as DNA, the CDR3 is TGTGCCAGCAGTGACCAGGCCGCCGCCTACGAGCAGTACTTC. It yields the protein CASSDQAAAYEQYF.